This TCR beta chain was obtained from a study of CD8+ T cells in alopecia areata. CDR3 size: 16 residues. V lost 2 bases, J lost 1 base, and 5 bases stayed unmatched. Germline V CDR1 and CDR2: SGHRS, YFSETQ. Following RNA extraction, reverse transcription yielded cDNA that acted as the sequencing template. TCRdb's table, derived via immunoSEQ multiplex PCR, lists solely in-frame clones and lacks some. The table includes fewer than 150,000 clones, 56% detected once. Treatment here: oral pan-JAK inhibitor, 5-10 mg twice daily. The sequence derives from a human donor with alopecia areata. The rearrangement uses TRBV5-1 and TRBJ2-5; TRBD2 matches 10 bases. Here the sequenced sample was CD4+ T cells sorted from blood, taken at week 24, from a patient treated with tofacitinib. The CDR3 region is CASSFSSGGTQETQYF. In nucleotides, the CDR3 is TGCGCCAGCAGCTTTTCTAGCGGGGGCACCCAAGAGACCCAGTACTTC. The whole variable domain, remainder taken from reference TRBV5-1 and TRBJ2-5, is KAGVTQTPRYLIKTRGQQVTLSCSPISGHRSVSWYQQTPGQGLQFLFEYFSETQRNKGNFPGRFSGRQFSNSRSEMNVSTLELGDSALYLCASSFSSGGTQETQYFGPGTRLLVL.